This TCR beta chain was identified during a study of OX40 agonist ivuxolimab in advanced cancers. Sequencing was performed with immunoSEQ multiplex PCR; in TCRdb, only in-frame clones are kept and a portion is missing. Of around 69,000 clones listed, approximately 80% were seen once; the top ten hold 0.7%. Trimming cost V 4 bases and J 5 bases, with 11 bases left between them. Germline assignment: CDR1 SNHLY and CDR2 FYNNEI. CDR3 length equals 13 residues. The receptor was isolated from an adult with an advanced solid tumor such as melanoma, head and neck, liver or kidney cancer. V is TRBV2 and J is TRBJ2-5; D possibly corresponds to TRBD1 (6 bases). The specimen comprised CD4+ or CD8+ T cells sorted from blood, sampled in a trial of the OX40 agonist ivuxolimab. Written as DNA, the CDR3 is TGTGCCAGCAGTGCGGACAGCCGGGAGACCCAGTACTTC. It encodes CASSADSRETQYF. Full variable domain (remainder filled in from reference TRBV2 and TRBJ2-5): EPEVTQTPSHQVTQMGQEVILRCVPISNHLYFYWYRQILGQKVEFLVSFYNNEISEKSEIFDDQFSVERPDGSNFTLKIRSTKLEDSAMYFCASSADSRETQYFGPGTRLLVL.